This TCR beta chain was obtained from a study of T cells in women clearing cervical HPV infection. To note about this clone: The read ends 3 residues before the CDR3 terminus; that terminus is restored from the germline J gene.

Sequencing used immunoSEQ multiplex PCR; TCRdb keeps in-frame clones, though not all of them. The sample table includes 25,000 to 30,000 clones. Germline V lookup: CDR1 LNHDA, CDR2 SQIVND (reference sequence). CDR3 length equals 15 residues. The sequenced sample consisted of blood buffy coat. The rearrangement links TRBV19 to TRBJ2-2, with TRBD1 identical over 7 bases. This TCR derives from a woman aged 18 to 75 with a cervical HPV16 infection that either progressed to CIN3+ or cleared (not recorded which). The sequenced part of the CDR3 DNA is TGTGCCAGTAGGTCCTTACAGGGGCCGAATGAAAAG. It encodes CASRSLQGPNEK. The full CDR3 reads CASRSLQGPNEKLFF.